What follows are 4 T cell receptor beta chains derived from one specimen sequenced in a study of blood T cell repertoires in COVID-19. Data came from immunoSEQ multiplex PCR; TCRdb stores just in-frame clones and leaves some out. The sample shows more than 300,000 clones, about 90% of them seen only once. What was sequenced was peripheral blood. Source of these receptors: a woman aged 45-59 years with COVID-19, enrolled during active disease.

This clone was seen only a few times. The gene calls are TRBV10-2 and TRBJ1-6, with TRBD1 matching over 10 bases. CDR3 size: 15 residues. Germline CDR1 WSHSY, CDR2 SAAADI. V lost 8 bases to trimming and J lost 8 bases; unmatched junction nucleotides: 9. CDR3 coding DNA: TGCGCCAGCGAAGAGACCGGGACAGGGGATTCACCCCTCCACTTT. Its protein product is CASEETGTGDSPLHF.

The chain employs TRBV7-8 and TRBJ2-7; 9 nucleotides line up with TRBD2. With 3 bases clipped from V and 5 bases from J, the junction kept 5 bases outside the gene matches. This CDR3 is built from 14 residues. In germline, CDR1 is SGHVS, CDR2 FQNEAQ. CDR3 sequence reads: CASSLIAGVDEQYF. For the CDR3, the DNA is TGTGCCAGCAGCTTGATAGCGGGAGTGGACGAGCAGTACTTC.

V gene TRBV19 combines with J gene TRBJ1-1; D is possibly TRBD1 (5 bases). Germline loops: CDR1 LNHDA, CDR2 SQIVND (reference sequence). V shed 5 bases and J shed 3 bases, with 19 bases lying between them. This CDR3 has 16 amino acids. In DNA form, the CDR3 reads TGTGCCAGTAGTCCCCTAGTCCAGGGTTGGGACACTGAAGCTTTCTTT. Amino acids: CASSPLVQGWDTEAFF. Looking up the rest from reference TRBV19 and TRBJ1-1 gives the full variable domain: DGGITQSPKYLFRKEGQNVTLSCEQNLNHDAMYWYRQDPGQGLRLIYYSQIVNDFQKGDIAEGYSVSREKKESFPLTVTSAQKNPTAFYLCASSPLVQGWDTEAFFGQGTRLTVV.

V and J are TRBV9 and TRBJ1-2, with 9 bases lining up with TRBD1. With 4 bases clipped from V and 0 bases from J, the junction kept 4 bases outside the gene matches. Germline CDR1 reads SGDLS; CDR2 reads YYNGEE. There are 15 residues in the CDR3. DNA of the CDR3: TGTGCCAGCAGCTCACGGACAGGGGCTAACTATGGCTACACCTTC. Translation: CASSSRTGANYGYTF.